Shown below are 10 T cell receptor beta chains from a single sample sequenced in a study of blood T cell repertoires in COVID-19. The method was immunoSEQ multiplex PCR; TCRdb's version includes in-frame clones alone and lacks a portion of them. The sample yields more than 200,000 clones, 83% seen once. Input material: peripheral blood. The source of these receptors is a woman aged 40 to 50 with active or convalescent COVID-19.

The chain is built from TRBV3-1 (or the pseudogene TRBV3-2) and TRBJ2-7; 8 positions match TRBD1. The germline V gene has CDR1 LGHDT and CDR2 YNNKEL (reference sequence). J lost 2 bases, V lost 1 base, and 16 bases had no gene match. This CDR3 is 19 amino acids long. Here the CDR3 reads CASSQGPFGGQGAPYEQYF. CDR3 sequence (DNA): TGTGCCAGCAGCCAAGGCCCCTTCGGGGGTCAGGGGGCCCCCTACGAGCAGTACTTC.

The chain couples TRBV6-1 to TRBJ2-7; 10 bases are shared with TRBD1. This CDR3 contains 18 residues. The ends lost 1 base at V and 0 bases at J; junction bases unmatched: 9. The germline gives CDR1 MNHNS, CDR2 SASEGT. CDR3 nucleotides: TGTGCCAGCAGTGAAGGACAGGGGGCAATCCGACCCTCCTACGAGCAGTACTTC. This gives the protein CASSEGQGAIRPSYEQYF.

The chain is built from TRBV25-1 and TRBJ1-2; 8 nucleotides line up with TRBD1. CDR3 length equals 14 residues. In germline, CDR1 is MGHDK, CDR2 SYGVNS. The trim removed 3 bases at V and 7 bases at J, leaving 7 bases unmatched. CDR3 amino acids: CASSDPGDRSGYTF. CDR3 nucleotide sequence: TGTGCCAGCAGTGACCCTGGGGACAGGAGTGGCTACACCTTC.

V is TRBV6-5 and J is TRBJ1-6; no clear D gene. The CDR3 totals 12 residues. Germline assignment: CDR1 MNHEY and CDR2 SVGAGI. Trimming left V 7 bases short and J 7 bases short, with 8 bases between. This chain's CDR3 is CASKGGNSPLHF. For the CDR3, the DNA is TGTGCCAGCAAGGGCGGGAATTCACCCCTCCACTTT.

J is TRBJ1-1 and V is TRBV12-5; D unresolved. The length of the CDR3 is 13 residues. Trimming removed 7 bases from V and 0 bases from J, with 9 bases in between. The germline V gene has CDR1 LGHNT and CDR2 FRNRAP. CDR3 amino acids: CASEAGLNTEAFF. CDR3 nucleotide sequence: TGTGCTAGTGAGGCGGGCTTGAACACTGAAGCTTTCTTT.

This chain joins TRBV11-2 and TRBJ2-1, with 7 bases aligning to TRBD2. The germline V gene has CDR1 SGHAT and CDR2 FQNNGV. There are 14 residues in the CDR3. V was clipped by 7 bases and J by 8 bases; unmatched bases: 11. The CDR3 protein is CASTRTGTMDEQFF. In DNA, the CDR3 is TGTGCCAGCACTCGGACGGGGACTATGGATGAGCAGTTCTTC.

The rearrangement links TRBV25-1 to TRBJ2-7, with D perhaps TRBD2 (6 bases). The ends were cut back, 5 bases at V and 1 base at J, with 6 bases in the middle. Germline-derived CDR1 and CDR2 are MGHDK and SYGVNS. The CDR3 loop spans 12 amino acids. CDR3 bases: TGTGCCAGCAGTCGGGGGTCCTACGAGCAGTACTTC. This translates into CASSRGSYEQYF.

As to this clone: This specimen includes other DNA sequences encoding the same CDR3. V and J are TRBV24-1 and TRBJ1-3, with D tentatively TRBD1 (6 bases). Trimming left V 10 bases short and J 0 bases short, with 12 bases between. The CDR3 is 14 residues long. Germline V CDR1 and CDR2: KGHDR, SFDVKD. The CDR3 nucleotides read TGTGCCACTGAAGGGGGGGACTCTGGAAACACCATATATTTT. Translating it yields CATEGGDSGNTIYF.

The chain links TRBV6-5 to TRBJ2-7; TRBD2 might be the D (7 bases). This CDR3 contains 14 residues. Germline assignment: CDR1 MNHEY and CDR2 SVGAGI. V dropped 2 bases and J dropped 6 bases, with 14 bases sitting between them. CDR3 nucleotides: TGTGCCAGCAGTTACAGGCAGGGAGGGGGCGAGCAGTACTTC. Residues: CASSYRQGGGEQYF.

V usage is TRBV5-1 and J usage is TRBJ2-1; tentatively, D is TRBD2 (6 bases). Germline CDR1 SGHRS, CDR2 YFSETQ. This CDR3 contains 15 residues. V was shortened by 4 bases and J by 5 bases, with 16 bases between the two germline ends. CDR3 sequence (DNA): TGCGCCAGCAGCCCCCAAACGGGAGCAAACAATGAGCAGTTCTTC. This sequence encodes CASSPQTGANNEQFF. The entire variable domain, with the rest obtained from reference TRBV5-1 and TRBJ2-1, is as follows: KAGVTQTPRYLIKTRGQQVTLSCSPISGHRSVSWYQQTPGQGLQFLFEYFSETQRNKGNFPGRFSGRQFSNSRSEMNVSTLELGDSALYLCASSPQTGANNEQFFGPGTRLTVL.